Following are 18 T cell receptor beta chains from one sample sequenced in a study of early T cells in non-severe SARS-CoV-2 infection. TCRdb processed the 5' RACE reads anew with MiXCR; each CDR3 protein has one entry. Counted here are around 35,000 distinct CDR3 sequences, roughly 5.7% occurring once; the ten biggest clones make up roughly 6%. Sequencing was done on a sample of whole blood. These receptors all come from an adult who was a healthcare worker with PCR-confirmed SARS-CoV-2 infection or an uninfected control (not recorded which).

This clonotype was seen ten or more times. The CDR3 DNA is TGCGCCAGCAGCCAGAGCCGGGATCTCATCGATGAGCAGTTCTTC. The encoded protein is CASSQSRDLIDEQFF. The rearrangement uses TRBV4-3 and TRBJ2-1, with TRBD2 as a possible D gene (5 bases). V was pared by 3 bases and J by 8 bases, with 17 bases between. The CDR3 runs 15 residues. Germline V lookup: CDR1 LGHNA, CDR2 YSLEER.

The V call is TRBV11-2, the J call TRBJ2-5; 10 nucleotides agree with TRBD2. Per the germline V gene, CDR1 is SGHAT and CDR2 is FQNNGV. CDR3 length: 15 residues. V shed 3 bases and J 7 bases; nucleotides not matched to a gene: 8. This CDR3 reads CASSFLAGDLGTQYF. CDR3 nucleotide sequence: TGTGCCAGCAGCTTCCTAGCGGGAGACCTCGGGACCCAGTACTTC. Full variable domain (outside the CDR3, taken from reference TRBV11-2 and TRBJ2-5): EAGVAQSPRYKIIEKRQSVAFWCNPISGHATLYWYQQILGQGPKLLIQFQNNGVVDDSQLPKDRFSAERLKGVDSTLKIQPAKLEDSAVYLCASSFLAGDLGTQYFGPGTRLLVL.

This clonotype was detected a few times. The chain couples TRBV20-1 to TRBJ2-1; no definite D call. The CDR3 runs to 12 residues. CDR1 DFQATT and CDR2 SNEGSKA come from the germline V gene (reference sequence). Trimming left V 6 bases short and J 5 bases short, with 11 bases between. CDR3 coding DNA: TGCAGTGCCCCGACCGATAACAATGAGCAGTTCTTC. The encoded protein is CSAPTDNNEQFF.

This chain joins TRBV7-9 and TRBJ2-5; the D gene is possibly TRBD1 (5 bases). This CDR3 spans 17 amino acids. V dropped 8 bases and J dropped 0 bases, with 22 bases sitting between them. Per the germline V gene, CDR1 is SEHNR and CDR2 is FQNEAQ (reference sequence). The CDR3 sequence: CASRPLRQPLYQETQYF. Here the CDR3 DNA reads TGTGCCAGCCGGCCCCTCCGACAGCCACTGTACCAAGAGACCCAGTACTTC. Together with reference TRBV7-9 and TRBJ2-5, the CDR3 gives the full variable domain: DTGVSQNPRHKITKRGQNVTFRCDPISEHNRLYWYRQTLGQGPEFLTYFQNEAQLEKSRLLSDRFSAERPKGSFSTLEIQRTEQGDSAMYLCASRPLRQPLYQETQYFGPGTRLLVL.

This clonotype has at least ten counts. The chain has TRBV5-5 and TRBJ1-2; a weak D match, TRBD1 (6 bases). Looked up from germline, CDR1 is SGHKS and CDR2 is YYEKEE (reference sequence). Trimming took 0 bases from V and 3 from J, leaving 18 bases between them. The CDR3 covers 17 residues. CDR3 DNA sequence: TGTGCCAGCAGCTTGGGAGGCCCTCAGGGGCCGGACTATGGCTACACCTTC. Its translation is CASSLGGPQGPDYGYTF. Full variable domain (rest looked up from reference TRBV5-5 and TRBJ1-2): DAGVTQSPTHLIKTRGQQVTLRCSPISGHKSVSWYQQVLGQGPQFIFQYYEKEERGRGNFPDRFSARQFPNYSSELNVNALLLGDSALYLCASSLGGPQGPDYGYTFGSGTRLTVV.

Many counts were recorded for this clonotype. The V gene is TRBV3-1, the J gene TRBJ2-7, with a possible D match to TRBD1 (6 bases). Trimming left V 4 bases short and J 4 bases short, with 8 bases between. The CDR3 spans 12 residues. Germline CDR1 reads LGHDT; CDR2 reads YNNKEL (reference sequence). CDR3 loop: CASSPTGYEQYF. In DNA form, the CDR3 reads TGTGCCAGCAGCCCGACAGGTTACGAGCAGTACTTC.

V is TRBV7-6 and J is TRBJ2-2; no firm D call. Germline loops: CDR1 SGHVS, CDR2 FNYEAQ. Trimming removed 5 bases from V and 2 bases from J, with 15 bases in between. The CDR3 is made up of 16 amino acids. CDR3 sequence reads: CASSVSRTVNTGELFF. The CDR3 nucleotides are TGTGCCAGCAGCGTTTCGAGGACGGTCAACACCGGGGAGCTGTTTTTT.

This clonotype showed up many times. The chain uses TRBV12-3 or TRBV12-4 and TRBJ1-1; no firm D call. There are 12 residues in the CDR3. V dropped 3 bases and J dropped 5 bases, with 7 bases sitting between them. CDR3 DNA: TGTGCCAGCAGTTTTGAGCAGACTGAAGCTTTCTTT. It specifies CASSFEQTEAFF.

This clonotype was counted a few times. The chain combines TRBV24-1 with TRBJ2-6; D call uncertain. The V and J ends lost 4 bases and 1 base respectively, with 10 bases between them. This CDR3 is built from 16 residues. Germline assignment: CDR1 KGHDR and CDR2 SFDVKD. The CDR3 spells CATSDGKESGANVLTF. CDR3 nucleotide sequence: TGTGCCACCAGTGACGGAAAGGAGTCTGGGGCCAACGTCCTGACTTTC.

There are many counts of this clonotype. The chain joins TRBV15 to TRBJ2-3, with D uncertain. Germline V CDR1 and CDR2: LNHNV, YYDKDF (reference sequence). The V gene lost 0 bases and the J gene lost 2 bases, with 3 bases spanning the gap. The CDR3 is 13 residues long. CDR3 protein: CATSRDYTDTQYF. The CDR3 nucleotides are TGTGCCACCAGCAGAGACTACACAGATACGCAGTATTTT.

This clonotype was recorded many times. The chain joins TRBV10-1 to TRBJ1-1; D perhaps matches TRBD1 (5 bases). CDR3 length: 15 residues. Trimming took 2 bases from V and 0 from J, leaving 10 bases between them. The germline V gene encodes CDR1 WNHNN and CDR2 SYGVQD (reference sequence). CDR3 nucleotide sequence: TGCGCCAGCAGTGAGCAGGTGGGGGTGAACACTGAAGCTTTCTTT. This sequence encodes CASSEQVGVNTEAFF.

This clonotype was seen repeatedly, ten times or more. The gene calls are TRBV12-1 and TRBJ2-7; no DNA check was done on the table's D call, TRBD2. TRBV12-1 is given as a pseudogene. This CDR3 is 15 amino acids long. DNA for the CDR3: TGTGCCAGCAGCTTTGGGCGGGAGGCCTCCTACGAGCAGTACTTC. Amino acid sequence: CASSFGREASYEQYF.

This clonotype has at least ten counts. The chain is built from TRBV28 and TRBJ2-1, with D perhaps TRBD1 or TRBD2 (5 bases each). Trimming left V 5 bases short and J 2 bases short, with 16 bases between. The germline gives CDR1 MDHEN, CDR2 SYDVKM. This CDR3 is 16 amino acids long. In DNA form, the CDR3 reads TGTGCCAGCAGTCAGCCCGGGACCTCCCCCTACAATGAGCAGTTCTTC. This translates into CASSQPGTSPYNEQFF.

This clonotype has a single count. A read error may be the cause here, since a much bigger clone is one base away. The chain joins TRBV6-5 to TRBJ2-2; weak D call: TRBD2 (6 bases). Germline loops: CDR1 MNHEY, CDR2 SVGAGI. The CDR3 length is 15 residues. The CDR3 DNA follows: TGTGCCCGCAGTTACTCGGGAGCACACACCGGGGAGCTGTTTTTT. Translation gives CARSYSGAHTGELFF.

This clonotype was detected only a few times. V and J are TRBV7-2 and TRBJ2-1, with D unclear. Trimming cost V 3 bases and J 4 bases, with 16 bases left between them. The CDR3 extends over 16 amino acids. The V gene's germline CDR1 is SGHTA and CDR2 FQGNSA. CDR3 DNA sequence: TGTGCCAGCAGCTTTGGAGATCTCGAACCTTACAATGAGCAGTTCTTC. Encoded protein: CASSFGDLEPYNEQFF.

This clonotype came up a few times. The rearrangement links TRBV5-6 to TRBJ2-7; D is possibly TRBD2 (6 bases). Germline V gives CDR1 SGHDT, CDR2 YYEEEE. The CDR3 runs 15 residues. Trimming cost V 4 bases and J 2 bases, with 16 bases left between them. The CDR3 is CASSLNVGGAYEQYF. CDR3 coding DNA: TGTGCCAGCAGCCTAAATGTCGGGGGAGCCTACGAGCAGTACTTC.

This clonotype was seen many times. The rearrangement uses TRBV6-5 and TRBJ2-2; D perhaps matches TRBD2 (5 bases). The CDR3 has 15 amino acids. Deletions cut 0 bases from V and 3 bases from J, with 8 bases between. Germline CDR1 MNHEY, CDR2 SVGAGI. DNA of the CDR3: TGTGCCAGCAGTTACTCGAGGCGGGACACCGGGGAGCTGTTTTTT. Residues: CASSYSRRDTGELFF.

This chain joins TRBV6-2 or TRBV6-3 and TRBJ2-7; possibly TRBD1 for D (5 bases). Trimming removed 6 bases from V and 2 bases from J, with 14 bases in between. CDR1 is MNHEY, CDR2 SVGEGT, per germline. This CDR3 region has 14 residues. The CDR3 sequence: CASRDQGFAYEQYF. CDR3 nucleotide sequence: TGTGCCAGCAGAGATCAGGGATTTGCCTACGAGCAGTACTTC.